The rows below give T cell receptor beta chains drawn from one sample of a study of blood T cell repertoires in COVID-19. Sequencing used immunoSEQ multiplex PCR; TCRdb keeps in-frame clones, though not all of them. The table records 160,000 or so clones, about 85% of them present only once. Sequencing input: peripheral blood. The receptors were sampled from a man in his forties with acute or convalescent COVID-19. Both conserved end residues are part of each CDR3. The order of the fields is D gene, clone size, V gene, J gene, CDR3 DNA, CDR3 protein. A D gene is named only where the DNA matches it firmly. Clone size is stated in some rows and not others, as once, few, many or a class when expanded.

NA	few	TRBV10-1	TRBJ1-3	TGCGCCAGCAGCGACGGAGGGATCGGAAACACCATATATTTT	CASSDGGIGNTIYF
TRBD1	once	TRBV6-6	TRBJ2-5	TGTGCCAGCACCTTGGACAGGCGGACCCAGTACTTC	CASTLDRRTQYF
NA	NA	TRBV20-1	TRBJ2-7	TGCAGTGCTAGCACTAGCTACGAGCAGTACTTC	CSASTSYEQYF
NA	NA	TRBV3-1/TRBV3-2	TRBJ2-7	TGTGCCAGCAGCCATGGTTTGGGGCTCGGAGAGCAGTACTTC	CASSHGLGLGEQYF
TRBD1	NA	TRBV7-9	TRBJ1-2	TGTGCCAGCACCAAGGGGACAGAGTACTATGGCTACACCTTC	CASTKGTEYYGYTF
NA	few	TRBV11-3	TRBJ2-2	TGTGCCAGCAGCTTAGATGCGGACACCGGGGAGCTGTTTTTT	CASSLDADTGELFF
NA	NA	TRBV23-1	TRBJ1-2	TGCGCCAGCGGGGCACACACCTTC	CASGAHTF
NA	once	TRBV7-3	TRBJ1-1	TGTGCCAGCAGCTTGAGACAGATGAACACTGAAGCTTTCTTT	CASSLRQMNTEAFF
NA	few	TRBV5-1	TRBJ1-2	TGCGCCAGCAGCTTGGAGGCGGGGAACGCAGTGAGAGGCTACACCTTC	CASSLEAGNAVRGYTF
NA	NA	TRBV7-2	TRBJ1-5	TGTGCCAGCAGCTTAGAAAGGCGGGTTACCGGGCCCCAGCATTTT	CASSLERRVTGPQHF
NA	NA	TRBV5-1	TRBJ1-2	TGCGCCAGCAGCTTGGAGGGCAGGGGCTATGGCTACACCTTC	CASSLEGRGYGYTF
NA	NA	TRBV7-3	TRBJ2-6	TGTGCCAGCAGCTTTTCGACAGGGGCCAACGTCCTGACTTTC	CASSFSTGANVLTF
NA	NA	TRBV5-1	TRBJ1-1	TGCGCCAGCAGCTTCCAAATTAACACTGAAGCTTTCTTT	CASSFQINTEAFF
NA	NA	TRBV5-6	TRBJ2-7	TGTGCCAGCAGCTTGGCTGGACACACCTACGAGCAGTACTTC	CASSLAGHTYEQYF
TRBD2	NA	TRBV9	TRBJ2-5	TGTGCCAGCAGCGTAGAGGATAGCGGGGGAGGCGAGACCCAGTACTTC	CASSVEDSGGGETQYF
TRBD1	NA	TRBV5-6	TRBJ1-1	TGTGCCAGCAGCCCCGGGACAGGGAGGCGAGCTTTCTTT	CASSPGTGRRAFF
TRBD1	NA	TRBV12-3/TRBV12-4	TRBJ2-1	TGTGCCAGCAGCATCGGACAGGGACATGAGCAGTTCTTC	CASSIGQGHEQFF
TRBD1	NA	TRBV29-1	TRBJ1-2	TGCAGCGTAGGACCAACAGGGGGGAGAGGCTACACCTTC	CSVGPTGGRGYTF
TRBD1	NA	TRBV7-6	TRBJ1-1	TGTGCCAGCAGCTTGGGACAGGGGGACACTGAAGCTTTCTTT	CASSLGQGDTEAFF
TRBD1	NA	TRBV5-1	TRBJ2-5	TGCGCCAGCAGCGGTACCGGGACAGGCTACCAAGAGACCCAGTACTTC	CASSGTGTGYQETQYF
NA	NA	TRBV5-6	TRBJ1-5	TGTGCCAGCAGCGAGGCCCCCGTTGGTCAGCCCCAGCATTTT	CASSEAPVGQPQHF
NA	NA	TRBV5-6	TRBJ1-4	TGTGCCAGCAGCTTTGGGTTGTATGAACAGGTTAATGAAAAACTGTTTTTT	CASSFGLYEQVNEKLFF
NA	NA	TRBV6-5	TRBJ1-1	TGTGCCAGCAGTTACGCGGAGAACACTGAAGCTTTCTTT	CASSYAENTEAFF
NA	few	TRBV6-5	TRBJ1-3	TGTGCGGCCGCAGGGACTGGAAACACCATATATTTT	CAAAGTGNTIYF
TRBD1	NA	TRBV5-1	TRBJ2-1	TGCGCCAGCAGCTTGGGACAGGGGGCGACCAATGAGCAGTTCTTC	CASSLGQGATNEQFF
NA	NA	TRBV9	TRBJ1-3	TGTGCCAGCAGCGTAGCGGGGGGGCTAGGAAACACCATATATTTT	CASSVAGGLGNTIYF
TRBD1	NA	TRBV28	TRBJ1-4	TGTGCCAGCAGCGGGACAGGGATAGAGGAAAAACTGTTTTTT	CASSGTGIEEKLFF
NA	NA	TRBV5-4	TRBJ2-7	TGTGCCAGCAGCTTGGCCGGGACATCTCACTACGAGCAGTACTTC	CASSLAGTSHYEQYF
TRBD1	NA	TRBV11-2	TRBJ2-6	TGTGCCAGCAGCTTAGTCCCGGGACAGGGTCCCTCTGGGGCCAACGTCCTGACTTTC	CASSLVPGQGPSGANVLTF
NA	once	TRBV11-2	TRBJ2-7	TGTGCCAGCAGCTTAGAGGCAGGGGCGCACGAGCAGTACTTC	CASSLEAGAHEQYF
NA	once	TRBV7-9	TRBJ1-5	TGTGCCAGCAGCCGACAGGCTTCTCAGCCCCAGCATTTT	CASSRQASQPQHF
NA	NA	TRBV6-1	TRBJ1-5	TGTGCCAGCAGCCCGGTTTTTAGCAATCAGCCCCAGCATTTT	CASSPVFSNQPQHF
NA	NA	TRBV10-3	TRBJ2-7	TGTGCCATCAGCCTAACTCGAGGGTACGAGCAGTACTTC	CAISLTRGYEQYF
NA	few	TRBV2	TRBJ1-2	TGTGCCAGCAGTGTCCAGGGGTATGGCTACACCTTC	CASSVQGYGYTF
TRBD2	NA	TRBV12-3/TRBV12-4	TRBJ2-5	TGTGCCGCGGGGGGGGCAGGGAAAGAGACCCAGTACTTC	CAAGGAGKETQYF
TRBD2	NA	TRBV5-5	TRBJ2-5	TGTGCCAGCAGCTTGGCGGGGGGGAACCAAGAGACCCAGTACTTC	CASSLAGGNQETQYF
NA	NA	TRBV5-5	TRBJ1-1	TGTGCCAGCAGCTTGGGACAGATGGGGAACACTGAAGCTTTCTTT	CASSLGQMGNTEAFF
TRBD2	NA	TRBV5-1	TRBJ2-2	TGCGCCAGCAGCGTTTCGACTAGCGTTACCGGGGAGCTGTTTTTT	CASSVSTSVTGELFF
NA	NA	TRBV5-1	TRBJ1-2	TGCGCCAGCAGCTTAAACCCCGGTGGCTACACCTTC	CASSLNPGGYTF
TRBD2	NA	TRBV29-1	TRBJ2-3	TGCAGCGCCGGTAGCGGGGGGGCATCAGATACGCAGTATTTT	CSAGSGGASDTQYF
TRBD1	NA	TRBV5-1	TRBJ2-2	TGCGCCAGCAGCCCCTCCGGGACAGACACCGGGGAGCTGTTTTTT	CASSPSGTDTGELFF
TRBD1	NA	TRBV6-5	TRBJ1-1	TGTGCCAGCAGCGATACCGGGACAGGGGCAACTGAAGCTTTCTTT	CASSDTGTGATEAFF